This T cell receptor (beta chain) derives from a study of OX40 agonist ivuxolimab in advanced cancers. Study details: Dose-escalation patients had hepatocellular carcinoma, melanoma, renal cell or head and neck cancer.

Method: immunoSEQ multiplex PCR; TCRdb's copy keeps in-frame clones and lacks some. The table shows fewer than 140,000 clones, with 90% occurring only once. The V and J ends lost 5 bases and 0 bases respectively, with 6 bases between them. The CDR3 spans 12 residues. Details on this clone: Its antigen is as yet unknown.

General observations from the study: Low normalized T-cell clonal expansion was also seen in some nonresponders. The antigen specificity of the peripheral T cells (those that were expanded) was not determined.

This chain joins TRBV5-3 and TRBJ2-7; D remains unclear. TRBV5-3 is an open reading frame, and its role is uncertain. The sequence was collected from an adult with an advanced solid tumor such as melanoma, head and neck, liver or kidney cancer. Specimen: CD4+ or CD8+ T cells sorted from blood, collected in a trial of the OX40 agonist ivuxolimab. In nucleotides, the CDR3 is TGTGCCAGAAGGGCGGACTCCTACGAGCAGTACTTC. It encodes CARRADSYEQYF.